This entry concerns a single T cell receptor beta chain. The antigen is not known. This CDR3 region has 15 residues. V was shortened by 3 bases and J by 6 bases, with 17 bases between the two germline ends. The germline gives CDR1 SNHLY, CDR2 FYNNEI. These data are taken from a study of T cell responses to AZD1222 COVID-19 vaccine. Study-wide points: Receipt of two AZD1222 doses was followed by a rise in Spike-specific TCR breadth and depth. Sampling that yielded the repertoires occurred only after the peak T cell response.

Some clones are missing from TCRdb's copy, which holds only in-frame ones; the method was immunoSEQ multiplex PCR. Of 150,000 to 200,000 clones listed, approximately 93% are singletons. Source: peripheral blood, taken 28 days after the second AZD1222 dose. J is TRBJ1-2 and V is TRBV2; unclear D gene. The clonotype originates from an adult who received the AZD1222 COVID-19 vaccine. The CDR3 loop is CASSENGRIVDGYTF. CDR3 in DNA: TGTGCCAGCAGTGAGAACGGACGGATTGTCGATGGCTACACCTTC.